A single sample is the source of the 7 T cell receptor beta chains below, sequenced in a study of shared clonotypes between healthy human individuals. Sequenced by immunoSEQ multiplex PCR; TCRdb stores in-frame clones only, minus some. Among millions of clones listed, roughly 94% were seen once. The specimen sequenced was naive CD4+ T cells sorted from blood. Subset in this sample: CD45RA+ positively selected. The receptors stem from a man between 18 and 29 years old in good health.

Points on this clone: The same CDR3 can be traced to other DNA sequences in this sample. The gene calls are TRBV5-1 and TRBJ2-7, with 9 bases that match TRBD2. The CDR3 has 14 amino acids. The germline V gene has CDR1 SGHRS and CDR2 YFSETQ. V lost 0 bases and J lost 3; bases outside the gene matches: 1. The CDR3: CASSLGLAVYEQYF. The DNA for the CDR3 is TGCGCCAGCAGCTTGGGACTAGCGGTCTACGAGCAGTACTTC.

The CDR3 bases are TGTGCCAGCAGCTTAGCGGGGGTAGTCTATGGCTACACCTTC. Translated, it gives CASSLAGVVYGYTF. The chain combines TRBV7-9 with TRBJ1-2, with TRBD1 as a possible D gene (5 bases). The V and J ends lost 0 bases and 4 bases respectively, with 9 bases between them. The CDR3 sequence is 14 residues long. In germline, CDR1 is SEHNR, CDR2 FQNEAQ (reference sequence).

The V gene is TRBV7-2, the J gene TRBJ2-7, with 7 bases matching TRBD2. Germline CDR1 is SGHTA and CDR2 is FQGNSA. After removal of 4 bases from V and 4 bases from J, the junction contained 10 bases not matched to a gene. The CDR3 runs to 15 residues. Here the CDR3 DNA reads TGTGCCAGCAGCTCGTCCGGGACTAATACATACGAGCAGTACTTC. Residues: CASSSSGTNTYEQYF.

This chain connects TRBV18 to TRBJ1-1, with 9 nucleotides matching TRBD1. V lost 3 bases to trimming and J lost 6 bases; unmatched junction nucleotides: 2. CDR3 size: 13 residues. Germline V gene lookup returns CDR1 KGHSH and CDR2 LQKENI. Written as DNA, the CDR3 is TGTGCCAGCTCACCGGACAGGGGAGCTGAAGCTTTCTTT. Its translation: CASSPDRGAEAFF.

The chain joins TRBV27 to TRBJ2-3, with TRBD2 matching 12 bases. Germline V lookup: CDR1 MNHEY, CDR2 SMNVEV (reference sequence). This CDR3 contains 17 residues. The V segment lost 3 bases and the J segment 4 bases; nucleotides outside the gene matches: 8. CDR3 loop: CASSFEASGRGADTQYF. Here the CDR3 DNA reads TGTGCCAGCAGTTTCGAGGCTAGCGGGAGGGGCGCAGATACGCAGTATTTT.

The genes are TRBV28 and TRBJ1-3; D unresolved. The V gene lost 4 bases and the J gene lost 5 bases, with 6 bases spanning the gap. This CDR3 has 12 residues. Germline lookup yields CDR1 MDHEN and CDR2 SYDVKM. This CDR3 reads CASSSGRNTIYF. In nucleotides, the CDR3 is TGTGCCAGCAGTTCCGGTAGAAACACCATATATTTT. The whole variable domain, filled in from reference TRBV28 and TRBJ1-3, reads DVKVTQSSRYLVKRTGEKVFLECVQDMDHENMFWYRQDPGLGLRLIYFSYDVKMKEKGDIPEGYSVSREKKERFSLILESASTNQTSMYLCASSSGRNTIYFGEGSWLTVV.

The chain is built from TRBV4-3 and TRBJ1-6, with 7 positions matching TRBD1. Germline-derived CDR1 and CDR2 are LGHNA and YSLEER. V lost 1 base to trimming and J lost 11 bases; unmatched junction nucleotides: 11. This CDR3 is 16 amino acids long. CDR3 region: CASSQGALGQEAPLHF. The CDR3 nucleotides read TGCGCCAGCAGCCAAGGTGCCCTCGGACAGGAGGCACCCCTCCACTTT.